A selection of T cell receptor beta chains follows, all from one sample in a study of T cell repertoires in cytomegalovirus infection. One entry per CDR3 protein, called by TCRdb with MiXCR from the reads. The sample consists of 250,000 to 300,000 distinct CDR3 sequences, over 20% of them appearing once. Material for sequencing was PBMCs. The receptors shown here come from a human donor in good health (CMV status not recorded). Some clones in this sample may be carry-over from other donors' samples. Each CDR3 is given with its conserved first and last residue. The D gene is left open where the match is weak. Clone size is stated in some rows and not others, as once, few, many or a class when expanded.

cdr3_aa: CASSLSGLRVAGANVLTF; cdr3_nt: TGTGCCAGCAGTTTGAGTGGACTTAGGGTAGCTGGGGCCAACGTCCTGACTTTC; clone_size: .; d_call: .; cdr3_length: 18; v_call: TRBV28; j_call: TRBJ2-6
cdr3_aa: CASSLGDREGQPQHF; cdr3_nt: TGTGCCAGCAGTTTGGGGGACAGGGAAGGTCAGCCCCAGCATTTT; clone_size: few; d_call: TRBD1; cdr3_length: 15; v_call: TRBV12-3/TRBV12-4; j_call: TRBJ1-5
cdr3_aa: CASRLTQTYNEQFF; cdr3_nt: TGCGCCAGCAGGTTGACCCAGACCTACAATGAGCAGTTCTTC; clone_size: .; d_call: .; cdr3_length: 14; v_call: TRBV5-1; j_call: TRBJ2-1
cdr3_aa: CASSPGIEQFF; cdr3_nt: TGTGCCAGCTCACCGGGGATCGAGCAGTTCTTC; clone_size: .; d_call: .; cdr3_length: 11; v_call: TRBV18; j_call: TRBJ2-1
cdr3_aa: CASRGTSGVTGELFF; cdr3_nt: TGTGCCAGCAGGGGGACTAGCGGGGTTACCGGGGAGCTGTTTTTT; clone_size: few; d_call: TRBD2; cdr3_length: 15; v_call: TRBV6-6; j_call: TRBJ2-2
cdr3_aa: CASSSRGPDTQYF; cdr3_nt: TGTGCCAGCAGCTCCCGGGGGCCCGATACGCAGTATTTT; clone_size: many; d_call: .; cdr3_length: 13; v_call: TRBV7-2; j_call: TRBJ2-3
cdr3_aa: CASSVQGGNFNEQFF; cdr3_nt: TGTGCCAGTAGTGTACAGGGTGGAAATTTCAATGAGCAGTTCTTC; clone_size: .; d_call: .; cdr3_length: 15; v_call: TRBV19; j_call: TRBJ2-1
cdr3_aa: CASRGEGYEQYF; cdr3_nt: TGTGCCAGCAGGGGGGAGGGCTACGAGCAGTACTTC; clone_size: few; d_call: TRBD2; cdr3_length: 12; v_call: TRBV6-5; j_call: TRBJ2-7
cdr3_aa: CASSLTPLYEQYF; cdr3_nt: TGTGCCAGCAGCTTAACCCCCCTCTACGAGCAGTACTTC; clone_size: .; d_call: .; cdr3_length: 13; v_call: TRBV7-3; j_call: TRBJ2-7
cdr3_aa: CASSPAPSGVGEQYF; cdr3_nt: TGTGCCAGCAGCCCAGCCCCTAGCGGGGTGGGCGAGCAGTACTTC; clone_size: many; d_call: TRBD2; cdr3_length: 15; v_call: TRBV11-2; j_call: TRBJ2-7
cdr3_aa: CASTRDQLPNNEQFF; cdr3_nt: TGTGCCAGCACGCGGGACCAACTCCCCAACAATGAGCAGTTCTTC; clone_size: many; d_call: .; cdr3_length: 15; v_call: TRBV7-9; j_call: TRBJ2-1
cdr3_aa: CASSEARAADTQYF; cdr3_nt: TGTGCCAGCAGTGAAGCCAGGGCGGCAGATACGCAGTATTTT; clone_size: few; d_call: .; cdr3_length: 14; v_call: TRBV25-1; j_call: TRBJ2-3
cdr3_aa: CASSLTYRVQPQHF; cdr3_nt: TGTGCCAGCAGCTTAACGTACAGGGTTCAGCCCCAGCATTTT; clone_size: .; d_call: .; cdr3_length: 14; v_call: TRBV7-8; j_call: TRBJ1-5
cdr3_aa: CASSLGSRKQSNQPQHF; cdr3_nt: TGTGCCAGCAGTTTAGGGTCTCGAAAACAGAGCAATCAGCCCCAGCATTTT; clone_size: .; d_call: .; cdr3_length: 17; v_call: TRBV12-3/TRBV12-4; j_call: TRBJ1-5
cdr3_aa: CASSDYLGGVYDTQYF; cdr3_nt: TGTGCCAGCAGCGATTACTTAGGGGGCGTCTACGATACGCAGTATTTT; clone_size: many; d_call: TRBD1; cdr3_length: 16; v_call: TRBV11-2; j_call: TRBJ2-3
cdr3_aa: CASSLSFTSWETQYF; cdr3_nt: TGTGCCAGCAGTTTATCGTTCACTAGCTGGGAGACCCAGTACTTC; clone_size: .; d_call: .; cdr3_length: 15; v_call: TRBV27; j_call: TRBJ2-5
cdr3_aa: CASSLLERPGNTIYF; cdr3_nt: TGTGCCAGCAGCTTATTGGAGCGGCCTGGAAACACCATATATTTT; clone_size: few; d_call: .; cdr3_length: 15; v_call: TRBV11-2; j_call: TRBJ1-3
cdr3_aa: CASASLMIGGELFF; cdr3_nt: TGTGCCAGCGCCAGTCTCATGATCGGTGGGGAGCTGTTTTTT; clone_size: .; d_call: .; cdr3_length: 14; v_call: TRBV2; j_call: TRBJ2-2
cdr3_aa: CASSRQGPGPEAFF; cdr3_nt: TGTGCCAGCAGCCGACAGGGGCCGGGTCCTGAAGCTTTCTTT; clone_size: .; d_call: TRBD1; cdr3_length: 14; v_call: TRBV6-5; j_call: TRBJ1-1
cdr3_aa: CASSRQGSTDTQYF; cdr3_nt: TGTGCCAGTAGTCGACAGGGCTCAACCGATACGCAGTATTTT; clone_size: many; d_call: TRBD1; cdr3_length: 14; v_call: TRBV19; j_call: TRBJ2-3
cdr3_aa: CASSPGARNYGYTF; cdr3_nt: TGTGCCAGCAGCCCGGGGGCCAGGAACTATGGCTACACCTTC; clone_size: many; d_call: .; cdr3_length: 14; v_call: TRBV7-2; j_call: TRBJ1-2
cdr3_aa: CAPPGYTF; cdr3_nt: TGCGCCCCCCCTGGCTACACCTTC; clone_size: once; d_call: .; cdr3_length: 8; v_call: TRBV23-1; j_call: TRBJ1-2
cdr3_aa: CASSLEAPFPPYEQYF; cdr3_nt: TGTGCCAGCAGCTTAGAGGCCCCTTTCCCTCCCTACGAGCAGTACTTC; clone_size: .; d_call: .; cdr3_length: 16; v_call: TRBV11-2; j_call: TRBJ2-7
cdr3_aa: CASSRRLAGSTDTQYF; cdr3_nt: TGTGCCAGCAGCCGGCGATTAGCGGGGAGCACAGATACGCAGTATTTT; clone_size: .; d_call: TRBD2; cdr3_length: 16; v_call: TRBV7-6; j_call: TRBJ2-3
cdr3_aa: CAIRGWDEQFF; cdr3_nt: TGTGCCATTAGGGGGTGGGATGAGCAGTTCTTC; clone_size: .; d_call: .; cdr3_length: 11; v_call: TRBV28; j_call: TRBJ2-1
cdr3_aa: CASSGGGSYNEQFF; cdr3_nt: TGCGCCAGCTCCGGCGGGGGTTCCTACAATGAGCAGTTCTTC; clone_size: .; d_call: TRBD2; cdr3_length: 14; v_call: TRBV5-1; j_call: TRBJ2-1
cdr3_aa: CSALGGGRGDNEQFF; cdr3_nt: TGCAGTGCTTTAGGGGGCGGCAGGGGGGACAATGAGCAGTTCTTC; clone_size: .; d_call: .; cdr3_length: 15; v_call: TRBV20-1; j_call: TRBJ2-1
cdr3_aa: CASALESDQPQHF; cdr3_nt: TGTGCCAGCGCGCTTGAGAGCGATCAGCCCCAGCATTTT; clone_size: many; d_call: .; cdr3_length: 13; v_call: TRBV7-2; j_call: TRBJ1-5
cdr3_aa: CASSHTVNTEAFF; cdr3_nt: TGTGCCAGCAGTCATACAGTGAACACTGAAGCTTTCTTT; clone_size: .; d_call: .; cdr3_length: 13; v_call: TRBV11-3; j_call: TRBJ1-1
cdr3_aa: CASSELRRELFF; cdr3_nt: TGTGCCAGCAGTGAACTCAGGAGGGAGCTGTTTTTT; clone_size: .; d_call: .; cdr3_length: 12; v_call: TRBV6-2/TRBV6-3; j_call: TRBJ2-2
cdr3_aa: CASSPEAFGGELFF; cdr3_nt: TGCGCCAGCAGCCCCGAGGCCTTCGGCGGGGAGCTGTTTTTT; clone_size: .; d_call: .; cdr3_length: 14; v_call: TRBV5-1; j_call: TRBJ2-2
cdr3_aa: CASSPGGGDIQYF; cdr3_nt: TGTGCCAGCTCCCCCGGGGGAGGGGACATTCAGTACTTC; clone_size: few; d_call: TRBD2; cdr3_length: 13; v_call: TRBV18; j_call: TRBJ2-4
cdr3_aa: CASSLRTSSGANVLTF; cdr3_nt: TGTGCCAGCAGCCTACGGACGAGCTCTGGGGCCAACGTCCTGACTTTC; clone_size: many; d_call: .; cdr3_length: 16; v_call: TRBV7-2; j_call: TRBJ2-6
cdr3_aa: CASSVGGRSYEQYF; cdr3_nt: TGTGCCAGTAGTGTGGGGGGAAGAAGCTACGAGCAGTACTTC; clone_size: .; d_call: .; cdr3_length: 14; v_call: TRBV19; j_call: TRBJ2-7
cdr3_aa: CAISQDRDQPQHF; cdr3_nt: TGTGCCATCAGTCAGGACAGGGATCAGCCCCAGCATTTT; clone_size: many; d_call: TRBD1; cdr3_length: 13; v_call: TRBV10-3; j_call: TRBJ1-5
cdr3_aa: CATQSGARTGELFF; cdr3_nt: TGTGCCACGCAGAGCGGGGCGAGGACCGGGGAGCTGTTTTTT; clone_size: .; d_call: TRBD2; cdr3_length: 14; v_call: TRBV24-1; j_call: TRBJ2-2
cdr3_aa: CASRTDLSRGAFF; cdr3_nt: TGTGCCAGCAGAACGGACCTATCACGTGGAGCTTTCTTT; clone_size: few; d_call: .; cdr3_length: 13; v_call: TRBV6-2/TRBV6-3; j_call: TRBJ1-1